This T cell receptor beta chain was identified in a study of regulatory T cells in long-lasting Graves disease. Arm-PCR with iRepertoire HTBI primers amplified the CDR3 regions for these TCR beta libraries. TCRdb re-derived calls from the multiplex PCR reads in MiXCR, one entry per CDR3 protein. The data hold a few hundred thousand distinct CDR3 sequences, with 12% to 15% observed a single time. On this clonotype: A far larger clone differs by one base, so this is likely a read error.

The time point denotes: newly diagnosed GD, antithyroid drugs for less than 3 months. The TCR library was prepared using RNA isolated from PBMCs. The CDR3 is made up of 15 amino acids. J was trimmed by 10 bases and V by 5 bases; bases with no gene match: 12. The germline gives CDR1 MDHEN, CDR2 SYDVKM. The data also belong to a second study, concerning T cells in Graves' hyperthyroidism and ophthalmopathy.

The starting material was peripheral blood mononuclear cells (PBMCs), obtained at new diagnosis, from a patient treated with antithyroid drugs. V usage is TRBV28 and J usage is TRBJ2-1, with 9 bases identical to TRBD1. The sequence was collected from a woman aged 45-65 years with Graves disease. CDR3 region: CASSATGTGRYEQFF. The CDR3 DNA reads as TGTGCCAGCAGTGCAACCGGGACAGGGCGCTACGAGCAGTTCTTC.